Presented here are 16 T cell receptor beta chains from one specimen sequenced in a study of pediatric ulcerative colitis. Assay: immunoSEQ multiplex PCR; the TCRdb copy retains only in-frame clones and omits some. The sample lists approximately 9,000 clones, over 70% seen once, with roughly 7% in the top ten. Material for sequencing was blood. The receptors were gathered from a girl aged 5 to 17 with moderate ulcerative colitis.

J is TRBJ2-2 and V is TRBV9, with no clear D. Germline CDR1 reads SGDLS; CDR2 reads YYNGEE. The CDR3 runs to 16 residues. V lost 0 bases and J 2 bases, leaving 11 bases between the germline ends. The CDR3 loop reads CASSVALDQNTGELFF. The DNA for the CDR3 is TGTGCCAGCAGCGTAGCACTTGACCAAAACACCGGGGAGCTGTTTTTT.

The CDR3 loop reads CASSRTSGTLRTDTQYF. The CDR3 DNA reads TGCGCCAGCAGTCGGACTAGCGGGACCCTTCGCACAGATACGCAGTATTTT. The V and J genes are TRBV4-1 and TRBJ2-3, with 12 positions matching TRBD2. Germline V lookup: CDR1 MGHRA, CDR2 YSYEKL. V lost 6 bases to trimming and J lost 1 base; unmatched junction nucleotides: 8. The CDR3 consists of 17 residues.

The rearrangement joins TRBV27 to TRBJ1-2; D call uncertain. The CDR3 is made up of 13 amino acids. V was cut by 5 bases and J by 4 bases, with 11 bases left in between. Germline CDR1 MNHEY, CDR2 SMNVEV (reference sequence). CDR3 nucleotides: TGTGCCAGCAGTGCTTCCACAACCTATGGCTACACCTTC. It specifies CASSASTTYGYTF.

The chain recombines TRBV30 with TRBJ2-3; weak D call: TRBD2 (5 bases). CDR1 is GTSNPN and CDR2 is SVGIG in the germline V gene (reference sequence). Trimming took 5 bases from V and 1 from J, leaving 19 bases between them. The CDR3 extends over 16 amino acids. CDR3 loop: CAWVGSAPQRTDTQYF. The CDR3 coding sequence is TGTGCCTGGGTGGGGAGTGCCCCACAGCGCACAGATACGCAGTATTTT.

The chain is built from TRBV6-1 and TRBJ2-7; perhaps TRBD1 as D (6 bases). Germline V lookup: CDR1 MNHNS, CDR2 SASEGT. Deletions cut 4 bases from V and 3 bases from J, with 10 bases between. This CDR3 contains 13 residues. The CDR3 sequence: CASSVGGRYEQYF. The CDR3 nucleotides are TGTGCCAGCAGTGTTGGGGGCCGCTACGAGCAGTACTTC.

This clone is a singleton in its sample. CDR3 amino acids: CASGGRGPRDEQYF. CDR3 bases: TGTGCCAGCGGGGGCAGGGGGCCCCGCGACGAGCAGTACTTC. This chain joins TRBV28 and TRBJ2-7; 8 bases align to TRBD1. Germline V gene data show CDR1 as MDHEN and CDR2 as SYDVKM. V lost 8 bases, J lost 5 bases, and 11 bases stayed unmatched. There are 14 residues in the CDR3.

V and J are TRBV28 and TRBJ2-3; 7 nucleotides align to TRBD2. From germline, CDR1 is MDHEN and CDR2 SYDVKM. V was clipped by 4 bases and J by 3 bases; unmatched bases: 13. The CDR3 runs 17 residues. As DNA, the CDR3 is TGTGCCAGCAGTTCCCCCAGGGCGGGAGCGGGAACAGATACGCAGTATTTT. It yields the protein CASSSPRAGAGTDTQYF.

This clone was seen more than once but under ten times. The chain combines TRBV27 with TRBJ1-5, with 7 bases aligning to TRBD1. The junction had 4 bases not matched to a gene; V was cut back by 4 bases and J by 1 base. The CDR3 covers 15 residues. CDR1 is MNHEY, CDR2 SMNVEV, per germline (reference sequence). DNA for the CDR3: TGTGCCAGCAGTTCACGACAGGGAAGCAATCAGCCCCAGCATTTT. It is translated as CASSSRQGSNQPQHF.

The V and J genes are TRBV2 and TRBJ2-7, with unresolved D. The germline V gene has CDR1 SNHLY and CDR2 FYNNEI. V lost 2 bases and J lost 0, with 8 bases in between. This CDR3 has 14 amino acids. CDR3 sequence reads: CASSERRVSYEQYF. In DNA, the CDR3 is TGTGCCAGCAGTGAAAGAAGGGTCTCCTACGAGCAGTACTTC.

This clone was recorded only once. The rearrangement links TRBV6-1 to TRBJ1-1, with D possibly matching TRBD1 (5 bases). Trimming stripped 5 bases from V and 10 bases from J, with 17 bases between. CDR1 is MNHNS and CDR2 is SASEGT in the germline V gene. The CDR3 length is 13 residues. CDR3 loop: CASSNYWDRGAFF. The CDR3 DNA reads TGTGCCAGCAGTAACTACTGGGACCGCGGAGCTTTCTTT.

This chain connects TRBV4-1 to TRBJ2-3; 9 bases map to TRBD2. Trimming removed 4 bases from V and 4 bases from J; junction bases left unmatched: 9. Germline-derived CDR1 and CDR2 are MGHRA and YSYEKL. The CDR3 spans 16 residues. DNA for the CDR3: TGCGCCAGCAGCCGCACCGGGACTAGCCGGCCAGATACGCAGTATTTT. Its protein product is CASSRTGTSRPDTQYF.

This clone showed up just once. The rearrangement joins TRBV4-1 to TRBJ2-3; D not certain. The CDR3 has 13 residues. With 0 bases removed from V and 7 bases from J, the gap between germline ends came to 8 bases. In germline, CDR1 is MGHRA, CDR2 YSYEKL. CDR3 bases: TGCGCCAGCAGCCAAGAAGCTAGAAATACGCAGTATTTT. Translating it yields CASSQEARNTQYF.

The genes are TRBV4-2 and TRBJ1-5; possible D gene TRBD1, 5 bases. The CDR3 is made up of 16 amino acids. V was clipped by 0 bases and J by 3 bases, with 12 bases between them. The germline V gene has CDR1 LGHNA and CDR2 YNFKEQ. The CDR3 coding sequence is TGTGCCAGCAGCCAAGATCTGCCGGGGGACAATCAGCCCCAGCATTTT. This codes for CASSQDLPGDNQPQHF.

The genes are TRBV7-9 and TRBJ2-1; TRBD2 agrees at 11 bases. The CDR3 sequence is 16 residues long. Per the germline V gene, CDR1 is SEHNR and CDR2 is FQNEAQ (reference sequence). The ends lost 0 bases at V and 4 bases at J; junction bases unmatched: 2. The CDR3 loop is CASSLAGLAAYNEQFF. DNA for the CDR3: TGTGCCAGCAGCTTAGCGGGACTAGCGGCGTACAATGAGCAGTTCTTC.

The V call is TRBV2, the J call TRBJ2-1, with no clear D. Deletions cut 4 bases from V and 6 bases from J, with 4 bases between. This CDR3 contains 11 residues. CDR1 is SNHLY and CDR2 is FYNNEI in the germline V gene. The chain's CDR3 is CASSASNEQFF. CDR3 coding DNA: TGTGCCAGCAGTGCGTCCAATGAGCAGTTCTTC.

The V call is TRBV27, the J call TRBJ1-1; D might be TRBD1 (6 bases). Trimming took 5 bases from V and 1 from J, leaving 8 bases between them. Germline CDR1 MNHEY, CDR2 SMNVEV (reference sequence). The CDR3 sequence is 13 residues long. Here the CDR3 reads CASSIQGNTEAFF. The CDR3 DNA is TGTGCCAGCAGTATACAGGGGAACACTGAAGCTTTCTTT.